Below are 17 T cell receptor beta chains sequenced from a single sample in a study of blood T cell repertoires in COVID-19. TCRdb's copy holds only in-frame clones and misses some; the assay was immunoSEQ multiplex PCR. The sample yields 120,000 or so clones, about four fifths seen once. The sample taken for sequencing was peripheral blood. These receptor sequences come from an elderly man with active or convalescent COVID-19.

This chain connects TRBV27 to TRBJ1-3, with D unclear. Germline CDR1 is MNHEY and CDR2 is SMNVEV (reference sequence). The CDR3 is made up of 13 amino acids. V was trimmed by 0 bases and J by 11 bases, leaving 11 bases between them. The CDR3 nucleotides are TGTGCCAGCAGTTTATCCGTATGGGAGCCCATATATTTT. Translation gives CASSLSVWEPIYF.

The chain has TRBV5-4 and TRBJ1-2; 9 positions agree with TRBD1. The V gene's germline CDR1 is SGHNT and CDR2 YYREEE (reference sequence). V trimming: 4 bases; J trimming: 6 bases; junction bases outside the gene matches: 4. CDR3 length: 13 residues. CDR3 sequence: CASSTGTGNGYTF. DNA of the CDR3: TGTGCCAGCAGCACCGGGACAGGGAATGGCTACACCTTC.

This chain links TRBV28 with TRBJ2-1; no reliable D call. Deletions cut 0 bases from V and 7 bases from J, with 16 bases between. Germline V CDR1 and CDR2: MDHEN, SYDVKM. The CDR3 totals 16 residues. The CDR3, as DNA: TGTGCCAGCAGTTTATGCGTGAACTGCCAAACGAATGAGCAGTTCTTC. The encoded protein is CASSLCVNCQTNEQFF. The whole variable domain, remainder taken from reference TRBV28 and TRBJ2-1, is DVKVTQSSRYLVKRTGEKVFLECVQDMDHENMFWYRQDPGLGLRLIYFSYDVKMKEKGDIPEGYSVSREKKERFSLILESASTNQTSMYLCASSLCVNCQTNEQFFGPGTRLTVL.

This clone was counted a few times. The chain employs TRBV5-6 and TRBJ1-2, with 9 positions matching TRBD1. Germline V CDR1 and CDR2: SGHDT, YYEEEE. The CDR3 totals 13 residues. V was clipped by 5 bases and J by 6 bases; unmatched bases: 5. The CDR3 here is CASSKTGGNGYTF. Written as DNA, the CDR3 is TGTGCCAGCAGTAAGACAGGGGGAAATGGCTACACCTTC.

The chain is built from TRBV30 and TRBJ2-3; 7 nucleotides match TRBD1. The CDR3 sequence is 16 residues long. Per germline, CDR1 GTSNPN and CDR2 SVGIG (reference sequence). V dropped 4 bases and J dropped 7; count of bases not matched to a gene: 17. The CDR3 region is CAWKPPGVGGKNTQYF. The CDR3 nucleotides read TGTGCCTGGAAACCCCCCGGGGTAGGGGGCAAAAATACGCAGTATTTT.

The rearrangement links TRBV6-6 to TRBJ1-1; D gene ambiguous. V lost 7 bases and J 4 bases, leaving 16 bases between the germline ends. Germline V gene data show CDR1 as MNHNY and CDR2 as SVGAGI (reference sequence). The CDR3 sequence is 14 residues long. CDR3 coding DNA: TGTGCCAGCACCGAGGAAACCCGCGTCACTGAAGCTTTCTTT. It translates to CASTEETRVTEAFF.

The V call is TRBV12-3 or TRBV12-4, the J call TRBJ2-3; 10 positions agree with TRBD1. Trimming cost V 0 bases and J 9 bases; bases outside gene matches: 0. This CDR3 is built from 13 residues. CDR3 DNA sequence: TGTGCCAGCAGTTTAGCGGGACAGGGGACGCAGTATTTT. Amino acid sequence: CASSLAGQGTQYF.

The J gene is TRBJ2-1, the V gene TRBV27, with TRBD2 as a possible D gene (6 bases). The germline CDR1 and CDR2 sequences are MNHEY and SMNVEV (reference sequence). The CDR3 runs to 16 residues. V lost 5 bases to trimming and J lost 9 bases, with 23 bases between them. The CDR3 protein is CASSGGRLEFGGEQFF. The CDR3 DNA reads TGTGCCAGCAGTGGGGGAAGACTAGAGTTCGGTGGTGAGCAGTTCTTC.

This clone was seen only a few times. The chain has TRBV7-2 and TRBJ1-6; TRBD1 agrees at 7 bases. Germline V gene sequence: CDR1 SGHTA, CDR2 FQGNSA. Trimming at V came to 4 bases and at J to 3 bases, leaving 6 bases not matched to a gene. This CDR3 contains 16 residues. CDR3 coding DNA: TGTGCCAGCAGCTCCGGAGGACAGGTCTATAATTCACCCCTCCACTTT. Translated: CASSSGGQVYNSPLHF.

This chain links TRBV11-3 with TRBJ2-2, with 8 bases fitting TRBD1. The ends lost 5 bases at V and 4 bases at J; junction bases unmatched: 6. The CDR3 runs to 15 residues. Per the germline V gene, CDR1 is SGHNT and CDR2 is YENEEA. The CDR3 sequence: CASSHGTGGTGELFF. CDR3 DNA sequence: TGTGCCAGCAGCCACGGGACAGGAGGCACCGGGGAGCTGTTTTTT. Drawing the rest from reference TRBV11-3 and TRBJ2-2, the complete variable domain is EAGVVQSPRYKIIEKKQPVAFWCNPISGHNTLYWYLQNLGQGPELLIRYENEEAVDDSQLPKDRFSAERLKGVDSTLKIQPAELGDSAVYLCASSHGTGGTGELFFGEGSRLTVL.

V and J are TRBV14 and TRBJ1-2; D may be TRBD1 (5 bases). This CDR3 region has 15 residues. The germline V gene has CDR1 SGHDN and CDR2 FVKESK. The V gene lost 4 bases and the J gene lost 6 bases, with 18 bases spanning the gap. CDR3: CASSPSRGVGDGYTF. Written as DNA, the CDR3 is TGTGCCAGCAGCCCATCTCGCGGGGTAGGGGATGGCTACACCTTC.

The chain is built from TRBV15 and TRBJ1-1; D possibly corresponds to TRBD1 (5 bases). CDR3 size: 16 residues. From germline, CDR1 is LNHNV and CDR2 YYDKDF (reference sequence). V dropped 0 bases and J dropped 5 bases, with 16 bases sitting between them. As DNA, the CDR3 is TGTGCCACCAGCAGAGAGAGACAGTCGAGCGTTACTGAAGCTTTCTTT. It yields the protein CATSRERQSSVTEAFF.

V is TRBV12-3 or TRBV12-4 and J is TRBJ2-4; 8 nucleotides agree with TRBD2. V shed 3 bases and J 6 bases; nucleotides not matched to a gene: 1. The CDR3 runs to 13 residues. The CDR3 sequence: CASSLAGGNIQYF. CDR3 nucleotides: TGTGCCAGCAGTTTGGCGGGGGGAAACATTCAGTACTTC.

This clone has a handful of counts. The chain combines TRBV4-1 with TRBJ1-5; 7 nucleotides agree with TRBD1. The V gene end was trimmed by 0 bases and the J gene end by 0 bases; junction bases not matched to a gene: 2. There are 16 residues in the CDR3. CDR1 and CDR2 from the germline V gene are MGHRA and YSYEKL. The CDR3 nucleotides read TGCGCCAGCAGCCAAGATTGGGACAGTAGCAATCAGCCCCAGCATTTT. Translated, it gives CASSQDWDSSNQPQHF.

Here the CDR3 DNA reads TGTGCCAGCAGCCAAGGCAGAGGAAACACCATATATTTT. Encoded protein: CASSQGRGNTIYF. The chain employs TRBV3-1 (or the pseudogene TRBV3-2) and TRBJ1-3, with D unresolved. This CDR3 is built from 13 residues. V was cut by 1 base and J by 4 bases, with 5 bases left in between. Germline values: CDR1 LGHDT, CDR2 YNNKEL (reference sequence).

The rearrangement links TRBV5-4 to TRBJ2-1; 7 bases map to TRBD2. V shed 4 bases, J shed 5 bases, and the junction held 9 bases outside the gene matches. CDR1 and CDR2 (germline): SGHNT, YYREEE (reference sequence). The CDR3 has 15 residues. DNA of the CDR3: TGTGCCAGCAGCGACGAGCGGGGTCGAAACAATGAGCAGTTCTTC. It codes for CASSDERGRNNEQFF.

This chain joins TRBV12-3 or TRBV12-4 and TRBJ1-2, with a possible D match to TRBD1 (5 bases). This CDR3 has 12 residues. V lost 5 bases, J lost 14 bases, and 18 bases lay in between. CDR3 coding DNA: TGTGCCAGCAGTACTGCAGGGCCCCCGTCGACCTTC. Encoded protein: CASSTAGPPSTF.